This TCR beta chain was sequenced in a study of CD8 T cells in Susac syndrome. Germline CDR1 is DFQATT and CDR2 is SNEGSKA (reference sequence). The CDR3 covers 15 residues. V lost 3 bases and J lost 0, with 13 bases in between. TEMRA cells were FACS-enriched and CD8+ and CD4+ T cells negatively isolated. When the RNA was reverse transcribed, random hexamers were used with an input of about 0.5 to 1 ug. With immunoSEQ multiplex PCR, TCR beta CDR3 was amplified across 54 Vbeta and 13 Jbeta. TCRdb re-called the immunoSEQ multiplex PCR reads with MiXCR, one entry per CDR3 protein. The sample contains around 140,000 distinct CDR3 sequences, around 94% of which appear only once.

The chain joins TRBV20-1 to TRBJ2-3; D gene unclear. Sequenced input: CD4+ T cells from PBMCs. This TCR derives from a human donor in good health. The CDR3 DNA sequence: TGCAGTGCTAGTTCGCCAAGTTCTAGCACAGATACGCAGTATTTT. Its translation is CSASSPSSSTDTQYF.